The 19 T cell receptor beta chains below were found in one sample sequenced in a study of cytomegalovirus exposure and HLA in healthy donors. PCR primers comprised 60 Vbeta and 13 Jbeta primers. Clones were read by immunoSEQ multiplex PCR, and TCRdb kept only the in-frame ones, dropping some. This sample has 110,000 to 150,000 clones, with about 84% found just once. The sequenced sample consisted of PBMCs. The receptor set was obtained from a woman between 18 and 30 years old in good health and CMV-seropositive.

To note about this clone: The sample has other DNA sequences that encode this CDR3 too. J is TRBJ1-2 and V is TRBV5-4; TRBD1 matches 7 bases. CDR3 length equals 13 residues. The junction had 5 bases not matched to a gene; V was cut back by 4 bases and J by 5 bases. The germline CDR1 and CDR2 sequences are SGHNT and YYREEE (reference sequence). The CDR3 nucleotides are TGTGCCAGCAGCCGTGACAGGGTATATGGCTACACCTTC. Its protein product is CASSRDRVYGYTF. Drawing the rest from reference TRBV5-4 and TRBJ1-2, the complete variable domain is ETGVTQSPTHLIKTRGQQVTLRCSSQSGHNTVSWYQQALGQGPQFIFQYYREEENGRGNFPPRFSGLQFPNYSSELNVNALELDDSALYLCASSRDRVYGYTFGSGTRLTVV.

This clone has a single count. The CDR3 DNA follows: TGTGCCAGCAGTTCGGAGCGGGGGCCCGGCGGGGAGCTGTTTTTT. The encoded protein is CASSSERGPGGELFF. The gene calls are TRBV2 and TRBJ2-2; 8 positions agree with TRBD2. Trimming removed 5 bases from V and 7 bases from J; junction bases left unmatched: 9. Germline CDR1 SNHLY, CDR2 FYNNEI. The CDR3 loop spans 15 amino acids.

The chain is built from TRBV6-5 and TRBJ1-6; tentatively, D is TRBD1 (5 bases). The CDR3 runs 15 residues. V lost 5 bases and J 4 bases, leaving 12 bases between the germline ends. Germline V gene data show CDR1 as MNHEY and CDR2 as SVGAGI. The CDR3 sequence: CASSAATVYNSPLHF. Written as DNA, the CDR3 is TGTGCCAGCAGTGCGGCGACAGTATATAATTCACCCCTCCACTTT.

The rearrangement joins TRBV23-1 to TRBJ1-2; tentatively, D is TRBD1 (5 bases). TRBV23-1 is reported as an ORF; its role is uncertain. V lost 9 bases and J 2 bases, leaving 22 bases between the germline ends. This CDR3 comprises 16 residues. CDR3 in amino acids: CARWWSGSLVNYGYTF. CDR3 in DNA: TGCGCCAGATGGTGGTCAGGGTCCCTGGTAAACTATGGCTACACCTTC.

This clone is a singleton in its sample. The chain joins TRBV7-9 to TRBJ1-4; D may be TRBD1 (5 bases). The CDR3 consists of 14 residues. Trimming took 5 bases from V and 8 from J, leaving 15 bases between them. In germline, CDR1 is SEHNR, CDR2 FQNEAQ (reference sequence). The CDR3: CASSLRGGNEKLFF. Written as DNA, the CDR3 is TGTGCCAGCAGCCTCCGGGGGGGTAACGAAAAACTGTTTTTT.

CDR3 region: CASSTFGAAGYTF. For the CDR3, the DNA is TGCGCCAGCAGCACATTCGGAGCAGCGGGCTACACCTTC. The chain uses TRBV4-3 and TRBJ1-2; no clear D. V lost 5 bases and J lost 8, with 15 bases in between. Germline values: CDR1 LGHNA, CDR2 YSLEER. This CDR3 spans 13 amino acids.

The chain has TRBV7-2 and TRBJ1-5; no definite D call. Trimming left V 0 bases short and J 6 bases short, with 12 bases between. The CDR3 is 15 amino acids. Looked up from germline, CDR1 is SGHTA and CDR2 is FQGNSA. CDR3 residues: CASSLARHPVQPQHF. Written as DNA, the CDR3 is TGTGCCAGCAGCTTAGCGCGGCACCCAGTTCAGCCCCAGCATTTT.

The rearrangement joins TRBV6-4 to TRBJ1-3, with D possibly matching TRBD1 (6 bases). The CDR3 is 18 amino acids. From germline, CDR1 is MRHNA and CDR2 SNTAGT. V was clipped by 2 bases and J by 0 bases, with 17 bases between them. The CDR3 loop reads CASSDEDRGGDSGNTIYF. CDR3 coding DNA: TGTGCCAGCAGTGACGAAGATAGGGGGGGAGACTCTGGAAACACCATATATTTT.

Comment on this clone: Other DNA sequences within the sample encode an identical CDR3. The CDR3 spells CASSSTGTGKSQTQYF. In nucleotides, the CDR3 is TGTGCCAGCAGCTCAACCGGGACAGGGAAGAGTCAGACCCAGTACTTC. V is TRBV5-4 and J is TRBJ2-5, with 9 bases aligning to TRBD1. Trimming cost V 3 bases and J 6 bases; bases outside gene matches: 12. The CDR3 has 16 residues. CDR1 and CDR2 from the germline V gene are SGHNT and YYREEE (reference sequence).

This clone was detected only a few times. CDR3 in amino acids: CASSLISGNTEAFF. Written as DNA, the CDR3 is TGTGCCAGCAGCTTGATCTCAGGGAACACTGAAGCTTTCTTT. This chain joins TRBV5-5 and TRBJ1-1; unclear D gene. The V end lost 1 base, the J end lost 1 base, and 8 bases lay between the germline ends. There are 14 residues in the CDR3. The germline V gene has CDR1 SGHKS and CDR2 YYEKEE (reference sequence).

This chain uses TRBV25-1 with TRBJ2-5; 10 bases line up with TRBD1. The CDR3 consists of 17 residues. V gave up 4 bases and J gave up 5 bases; unmatched junction bases: 13. Germline-derived CDR1 and CDR2 are MGHDK and SYGVNS. The CDR3 nucleotides read TGTGCCAGCAGTGCGGGGACAGGGGCAACGGGGTGGGAGACCCAGTACTTC. This translates into CASSAGTGATGWETQYF.

This clone was observed a few times. Other DNA variants within this sample encode the same CDR3. The chain links TRBV5-4 to TRBJ1-1, with D uncertain. The germline V gene has CDR1 SGHNT and CDR2 YYREEE (reference sequence). V gave up 0 bases and J gave up 2 bases, with 8 bases separating them. The CDR3 totals 14 residues. CDR3 in amino acids: CASSLGRGNTEAFF. CDR3 DNA sequence: TGTGCCAGCAGCTTGGGCCGGGGTAACACTGAAGCTTTCTTT.

This chain connects TRBV5-1 to TRBJ2-1; 13 bases fit TRBD2. Germline V gives CDR1 SGHRS, CDR2 YFSETQ. After removal of 4 bases from V and 8 bases from J, the junction contained 9 bases not matched to a gene. This CDR3 is built from 16 residues. CDR3 residues: CASSLLTSGGAHEQFF. The CDR3 nucleotides are TGCGCCAGCAGCCTTCTTACTAGCGGGGGGGCCCATGAGCAGTTCTTC.

The chain employs TRBV4-3 and TRBJ1-1; D gene uncertain. V was pared by 3 bases and J by 3 bases, with 23 bases between. The V gene's germline CDR1 is LGHNA and CDR2 YSLEER. The CDR3 is made up of 18 amino acids. The CDR3 protein is CASSHLITGSAKDTEAFF. CDR3 coding DNA: TGCGCCAGCAGCCATCTTATAACGGGGTCCGCAAAGGACACTGAAGCTTTCTTT.

The chain uses TRBV11-2 and TRBJ2-5; D gene uncertain. CDR1 is SGHAT, CDR2 FQNNGV, per germline. Trimming shortened V by 1 base and J by 0 bases, and 9 bases separated the two germline ends. CDR3 size: 15 residues. The chain's CDR3 is CASSLVQADQETQYF. For the CDR3, the DNA is TGTGCCAGCAGCTTAGTTCAGGCAGACCAAGAGACCCAGTACTTC.

The V and J genes are TRBV5-1 and TRBJ1-1, with D perhaps TRBD1 (5 bases). The germline gives CDR1 SGHRS, CDR2 YFSETQ. This CDR3 region has 16 residues. Trimming left V 2 bases short and J 0 bases short, with 14 bases between. The CDR3 region has the DNA TGCGCCAGCAGCTTAGCAGGGAGGAGGATGAACACTGAAGCTTTCTTT. Its translation: CASSLAGRRMNTEAFF.

This clone was seen only a few times. This rearrangement joins TRBV7-8 to TRBJ2-7, with 9 nucleotides matching TRBD1. V gave up 5 bases and J gave up 3 bases; unmatched junction bases: 14. This CDR3 is built from 17 residues. CDR1 is SGHVS, CDR2 FQNEAQ, per germline. CDR3 sequence reads: CASSRSVWDRENYEQYF. The CDR3 coding sequence is TGTGCCAGCAGCCGATCTGTTTGGGACAGGGAGAACTACGAGCAGTACTTC.

The CDR3 bases are TGTGCCAGCAGCTGGGGGACTAGCGGGGGGTCAGACGAGCAGTACTTC. Translating it yields CASSWGTSGGSDEQYF. This chain joins TRBV5-6 and TRBJ2-7; 15 nucleotides agree with TRBD2. Looked up from germline, CDR1 is SGHDT and CDR2 is YYEEEE. Germline trimming cut 3 bases from V and 5 bases from J; bases unmatched to any gene: 6. The CDR3 extends over 16 amino acids. The complete variable domain, with remaining parts taken from reference TRBV5-6 and TRBJ2-7, reads DAGVTQSPTHLIKTRGQQVTLRCSPKSGHDTVSWYQQALGQGPQFIFQYYEEEERQRGNFPDRFSGHQFPNYSSELNVNALLLGDSALYLCASSWGTSGGSDEQYFGPGTRLTVT.

With respect to this clone: Other DNA sequences in this sample translate to the same CDR3. The rearrangement joins TRBV5-1 to TRBJ2-5; D perhaps matches TRBD2 (7 bases). CDR3 length: 15 residues. Germline V gene sequence: CDR1 SGHRS, CDR2 YFSETQ. V dropped 4 bases and J dropped 5 bases, with 18 bases sitting between them. CDR3 nucleotide sequence: TGCGCCAGCAGCCCAAGTGGGGGGGCAGGGGAGACCCAGTACTTC. This sequence encodes CASSPSGGAGETQYF.